This TCR beta chain comes out of a study of cytomegalovirus exposure and HLA in healthy donors. Clones were sequenced by immunoSEQ multiplex PCR, and TCRdb holds only the in-frame ones, with some missing. The sample has some 45,000 clones; 90% to 95% are singletons. The CDR3 covers 14 residues. From germline, CDR1 is LGHNA and CDR2 YSLEER. The junction had 0 bases not matched to a gene; V was cut back by 1 base and J by 1 base. This TCR came from a man between 18 and 29 years old in good health and CMV-seronegative. The sample consisted of PBMCs. The rearrangement links TRBV4-3 to TRBJ1-1; 7 nucleotides match TRBD1. CDR3 sequence reads: CASSQGDRNTEAFF. The CDR3 region has the DNA TGCGCCAGCAGCCAAGGGGACAGGAACACTGAAGCTTTCTTT.